This T cell receptor (beta chain) was recorded in a study of control samples from healthy donors and cancer patients. This table comes from immunoSEQ multiplex PCR, and its TCRdb copy is limited to in-frame clones, with some not included. The sample holds around 130,000 clones; more than 70% are singletons and the top ten take roughly 43%. Germline V gene data show CDR1 as LGHDT and CDR2 as YNNKEL (reference sequence). There are 17 residues in the CDR3. V lost 4 bases, J lost 6 bases, and 16 bases stayed unmatched. This clonotype originated in a man aged 50-59 years in good health. The rearrangement uses TRBV3-1 (or the pseudogene TRBV3-2) and TRBJ2-7; 9 bases agree with TRBD1. The sample was blood. For the CDR3, the DNA is TGTGCCAGCAGCCGCAATCCCGGGACAGGGTTTTTCTCCGAGCAGTACTTC. This encodes CASSRNPGTGFFSEQYF.